This TCR beta chain was captured by sequencing in a study of blood T cell repertoires in COVID-19. Study context: The origin of the acute and convalescent COVID-19 samples was the United States, Italy and Spain.

V shed 4 bases and J shed 6 bases, with 19 bases lying between them. There are 16 residues in the CDR3. CDR1 and CDR2 from the germline V gene are SGHRS and YFSETQ. Clones were read by immunoSEQ multiplex PCR, and TCRdb kept only the in-frame ones, dropping some. The profile shows about 52,000 clones, less than 90% of them singletons. Sequencing was done on a sample of peripheral blood. This receptor was taken from a human donor with active COVID-19. The donor label of this sample is uncertain. The gene calls are TRBV5-1 and TRBJ2-2, with D possibly matching TRBD1 (6 bases). CDR3 sequence: CASSPTGDRGAGELFF. The CDR3 DNA reads TGCGCCAGCAGCCCGACAGGCGACCGTGGGGCCGGGGAGCTGTTTTTT.